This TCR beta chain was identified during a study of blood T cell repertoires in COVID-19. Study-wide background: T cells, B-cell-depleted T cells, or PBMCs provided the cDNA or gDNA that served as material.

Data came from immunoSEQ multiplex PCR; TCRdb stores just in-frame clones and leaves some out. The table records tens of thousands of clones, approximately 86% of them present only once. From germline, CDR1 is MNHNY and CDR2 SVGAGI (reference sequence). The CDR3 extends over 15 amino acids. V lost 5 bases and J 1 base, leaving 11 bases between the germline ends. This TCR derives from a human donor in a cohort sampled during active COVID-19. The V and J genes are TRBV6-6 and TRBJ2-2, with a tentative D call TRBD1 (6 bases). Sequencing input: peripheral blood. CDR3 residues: CASSPSTGNTGELFF. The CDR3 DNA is TGTGCCAGCAGTCCTTCGACAGGGAACACCGGGGAGCTGTTTTTT.